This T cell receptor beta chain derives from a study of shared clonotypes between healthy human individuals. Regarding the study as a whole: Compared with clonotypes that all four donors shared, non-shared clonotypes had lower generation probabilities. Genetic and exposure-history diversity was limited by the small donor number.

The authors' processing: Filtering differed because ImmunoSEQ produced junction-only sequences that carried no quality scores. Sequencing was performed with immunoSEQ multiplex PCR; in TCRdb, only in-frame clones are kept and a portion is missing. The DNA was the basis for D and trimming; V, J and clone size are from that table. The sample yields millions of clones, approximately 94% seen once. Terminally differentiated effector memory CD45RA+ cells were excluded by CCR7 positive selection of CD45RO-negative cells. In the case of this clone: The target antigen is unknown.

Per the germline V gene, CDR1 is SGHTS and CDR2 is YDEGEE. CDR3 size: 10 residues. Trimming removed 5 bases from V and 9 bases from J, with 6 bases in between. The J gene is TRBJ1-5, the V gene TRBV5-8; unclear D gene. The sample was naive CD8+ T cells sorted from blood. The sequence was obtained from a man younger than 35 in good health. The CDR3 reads CASSGLPQHF. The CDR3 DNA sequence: TGTGCCAGCAGTGGGCTGCCCCAGCATTTT.